The 14 T cell receptor beta chains given below trace back to one sample, sequenced in a study of CD49a tissue-resident CD8 T cells in human skin. Sequencing was performed with immunoSEQ multiplex PCR; in TCRdb, only in-frame clones are kept and a portion is missing. This table holds 1,200 to 1,500 clones, approximately 70% found once. Sequenced input: CLA- CD8+ effector memory T cells sorted from blood. These receptors all stem from a human donor in good health.

The chain is built from TRBV27 and TRBJ2-1, with D perhaps TRBD2 (6 bases). This CDR3 is built from 14 residues. Germline lookup yields CDR1 MNHEY and CDR2 SMNVEV (reference sequence). The germline V and J ends were trimmed by 8 bases and 0 bases, with 11 bases remaining between them. The CDR3 nucleotides read TGTGCCAGCGGGAGGAAACCCTCCTACAATGAGCAGTTCTTC. Its translation: CASGRKPSYNEQFF.

The chain combines TRBV6-1 with TRBJ2-5; 9 nucleotides match TRBD2. The CDR3 runs 17 residues. V gave up 1 base and J gave up 3 bases; unmatched junction bases: 9. CDR1 is MNHNS and CDR2 is SASEGT in the germline V gene. DNA for the CDR3: TGTGCCAGCAGTGAAGGTCCGGGCGGGGGGGCGGAAGAGACCCAGTACTTC. It codes for CASSEGPGGGAEETQYF.

J is TRBJ2-7 and V is TRBV5-5; 11 bases are a match to TRBD1. The CDR3 has 16 residues. Per the germline V gene, CDR1 is SGHKS and CDR2 is YYEKEE (reference sequence). V trimming: 4 bases; J trimming: 2 bases; junction bases outside the gene matches: 8. Here the CDR3 reads CASSLDRGLPAYEQYF. CDR3 nucleotides: TGTGCCAGCAGCCTGGACAGGGGGCTTCCCGCCTACGAGCAGTACTTC.

The chain uses TRBV4-1 and TRBJ1-5, with D perhaps TRBD1 (5 bases). Trimming removed 0 bases from V and 3 bases from J, with 9 bases in between. The length of the CDR3 is 15 residues. CDR1 is MGHRA and CDR2 is YSYEKL in the germline V gene. The CDR3: CASSQDQGANQPQHF. DNA for the CDR3: TGCGCCAGCAGCCAAGATCAAGGGGCCAATCAGCCCCAGCATTTT.

The chain is built from TRBV5-4 and TRBJ2-5, with D perhaps TRBD2 (6 bases). The DNA end lines up better with TRBJ2-7; the J call may be wrong. CDR3 length: 14 amino acids. From germline, CDR1 is SGHNT and CDR2 YYREEE (reference sequence). The CDR3 nucleotides read TGTGCCAGCAGCTTAGAGCTAGCGTCCTACGAGCAGTACTTC. Amino acids: CASSLELASYEQYF.

The chain has TRBV6-4 and TRBJ2-3; 11 nucleotides align to TRBD2. The CDR3 loop spans 15 amino acids. J was trimmed by 4 bases and V by 0 bases; bases with no gene match: 0. CDR1 MRHNA and CDR2 SNTAGT come from the germline V gene. CDR3 region: CASSDSSGGADTQYF. The DNA of the CDR3 is TGTGCCAGCAGTGACTCTAGCGGGGGGGCAGATACGCAGTATTTT.

This clone rates as medium-sized. The chain couples TRBV6-4 to TRBJ2-3, with D perhaps matching TRBD2 (5 bases). Germline-derived CDR1 and CDR2 are MRHNA and SNTAGT. Trimming cost V 2 bases and J 0 bases, with 6 bases left between them. The CDR3 consists of 14 residues. CDR3 protein: CASSDGGSTDTQYF. DNA of the CDR3: TGTGCCAGCAGTGACGGCGGGAGCACAGATACGCAGTATTTT.

J is TRBJ1-4 and V is TRBV6-6; D is ambiguous. CDR3 size: 14 residues. With 3 bases removed from V and 5 bases from J, the gap between germline ends came to 10 bases. Germline V gene data show CDR1 as MNHNY and CDR2 as SVGAGI (reference sequence). The CDR3 loop reads CASSYTAVNEKLFF. CDR3 bases: TGTGCCAGCAGTTATACCGCGGTCAATGAAAAACTGTTTTTT.

The chain couples TRBV5-1 to TRBJ1-1, with a weak D call TRBD1 (5 bases). Trimming removed 0 bases at V and 3 bases at J, with 9 bases between. The germline V gene has CDR1 SGHRS and CDR2 YFSETQ. The CDR3 is made up of 14 amino acids. The CDR3 here is CASSLAGGYTEAFF. The CDR3 DNA reads TGCGCCAGCAGCTTGGCCGGGGGGTACACTGAAGCTTTCTTT.

This clone was counted once. V usage is TRBV7-8 and J usage is TRBJ2-7; perhaps TRBD1 as D (5 bases). This CDR3 is built from 12 residues. Germline-derived CDR1 and CDR2 are SGHVS and FQNEAQ. The V and J ends lost 6 bases and 0 bases respectively, with 6 bases between them. CDR3 protein: CASRDISYEQYF. The CDR3 nucleotides are TGTGCCAGCAGGGACATCTCCTACGAGCAGTACTTC.

V and J are TRBV5-5 and TRBJ2-1; D may be TRBD1 (6 bases). The length of the CDR3 is 17 residues. Germline V gives CDR1 SGHKS, CDR2 YYEKEE (reference sequence). The V end was cut by 4 bases, the J end by 2 bases, with 19 bases between. CDR3 coding DNA: TGTGCCAGCAGCGCTGGAGAGGGACACCCGACCTACAATGAGCAGTTCTTC. Translating gives CASSAGEGHPTYNEQFF.

This clone occurred a few times. The rearrangement uses TRBV27 and TRBJ2-1, with a tentative D call TRBD2 (5 bases). CDR1 and CDR2 (germline): MNHEY, SMNVEV (reference sequence). The CDR3 extends over 15 amino acids. The V gene lost 2 bases and the J gene lost 4 bases, with 12 bases spanning the gap. CDR3 coding DNA: TGTGCCAGCAGTTTAACTAGTCCTGCTTACAATGAGCAGTTCTTC. Translating it yields CASSLTSPAYNEQFF.

CDR3 amino acids: CASSLARPNIQYF. The CDR3 DNA sequence: TGCGCCAGCAGCTTGGCTAGACCAAACATTCAGTACTTC. The chain combines TRBV5-1 with TRBJ2-4; no clear D. The CDR3 has 13 residues. Germline CDR1 reads SGHRS; CDR2 reads YFSETQ. Between the trimmed V and J ends, which lost 0 bases and 6 bases, there was a span of 7 bases.

The V gene is TRBV4-3, the J gene TRBJ2-3; 7 bases match TRBD2. V lost 0 bases, J lost 4 bases, and 4 bases stayed unmatched. Germline lookup yields CDR1 LGHNA and CDR2 YSLEER. CDR3 length: 15 amino acids. Here the CDR3 reads CASSQDWGGADTQYF. The CDR3 region has the DNA TGCGCCAGCAGCCAAGATTGGGGGGGGGCAGATACGCAGTATTTT.